A single sample gave rise to the 7 T cell receptor beta chains below, sequenced in a study of blood T cell repertoires in COVID-19. Produced via immunoSEQ multiplex PCR; TCRdb's table is partial and in-frame only. The table includes 90,000 to 100,000 clones, roughly 80% detected once. The material sequenced was peripheral blood. These receptor sequences come from a woman aged 55-70 years with acute or convalescent COVID-19.

This clone was counted a few times. The J gene is TRBJ2-7, the V gene TRBV6-5; TRBD2 matches 15 bases. V was clipped by 9 bases and J by 3 bases; unmatched bases: 3. The germline gives CDR1 MNHEY, CDR2 SVGAGI. CDR3 length: 14 amino acids. CDR3 residues: CASGTSGGYYEQYF. CDR3 bases: TGTGCCAGTGGGACTAGCGGGGGGTACTACGAGCAGTACTTC.

J is TRBJ1-2 and V is TRBV7-9; TRBD1 matches at 8 bases. Trimming took 3 bases from V and 4 from J; bases not matched to a gene: 7. The CDR3 contains 15 residues. Germline V gene sequence: CDR1 SEHNR, CDR2 FQNEAQ (reference sequence). This CDR3 is CASSFGQGDSYGYTF. CDR3 DNA sequence: TGTGCCAGCAGCTTCGGACAGGGAGACTCCTATGGCTACACCTTC.

This rearrangement joins TRBV3-1 (or the pseudogene TRBV3-2) to TRBJ1-2, with D possibly TRBD1 on 5 matching bases. CDR3 size: 14 residues. With 1 base removed from V and 5 bases from J, the gap between germline ends came to 11 bases. Germline V CDR1 and CDR2: LGHDT, YNNKEL (reference sequence). CDR3 nucleotides: TGTGCCAGCAGCCAAGTTGCAGGGCAATATGGCTACACCTTC. Amino acid sequence: CASSQVAGQYGYTF.

This rearrangement joins TRBV5-1 to TRBJ2-1; 8 nucleotides align to TRBD2. The germline CDR1 and CDR2 sequences are SGHRS and YFSETQ. V gave up 1 base and J gave up 8 bases; unmatched junction bases: 8. The CDR3 loop spans 15 amino acids. CDR3 bases: TGCGCCAGCAGCTTGACGGCGGGGGGCGGCTATGAGCAGTTCTTC. Amino acid sequence: CASSLTAGGGYEQFF.

The chain links TRBV7-9 to TRBJ2-5; D not certain. The CDR3 runs 16 residues. CDR1 is SEHNR, CDR2 FQNEAQ, per germline (reference sequence). Trimming took off 0 bases at V and 1 base at J, with 12 bases between the two ends. The CDR3 sequence is CASSLAQQAFQETQYF. In DNA form, the CDR3 reads TGTGCCAGCAGCTTAGCGCAGCAGGCGTTCCAAGAGACCCAGTACTTC.

V is TRBV19 and J is TRBJ2-2; 8 bases are shared with TRBD1. The J segment lost 3 bases and the V segment lost 7 bases, leaving 10 bases of the junction unmatched. CDR3 size: 16 residues. Per germline, CDR1 LNHDA and CDR2 SQIVND (reference sequence). CDR3 protein: CASTEGRGLYTGELFF. In nucleotides, the CDR3 is TGTGCCAGTACCGAGGGCAGGGGGCTTTACACCGGGGAGCTGTTTTTT.

This chain connects TRBV13 to TRBJ2-2, with D possibly matching TRBD2 (5 bases). Germline lookup yields CDR1 PRHDT and CDR2 FYEKMQ (reference sequence). Trimming removed 2 bases at V and 3 bases at J, with 13 bases between. The CDR3 has 16 residues. DNA of the CDR3: TGTGCCAGCAGCTTACAACTCTTGGGAGACACCGGGGAGCTGTTTTTT. Amino acid sequence: CASSLQLLGDTGELFF.